The T cell receptor (beta chain) under discussion was sequenced for a study of cytomegalovirus exposure and HLA in healthy donors. Study-wide context: Ancestry clustering placed roughly four fifths of more than 350 genotyped donors in the Caucasian-associated cluster.

The PCR contained 60 Vbeta and 13 Jbeta primers. Produced via immunoSEQ multiplex PCR; TCRdb's table is partial and in-frame only. This table has about 160,000 clones, about 82% appearing once. On this clone: The target antigen is unknown.

Notes on the study in general: Cytomegalovirus-associated status was assigned to 150 or so TCR beta chains. An analysis was carried out at a later point. It showed that HLA-associated TCR beta chains were more clonally expanded than equally common non-associated chains.

The sample taken for sequencing was PBMCs. This TCR was sampled from a woman aged 25-40 years in good health and CMV-seropositive.

CDR3 region: CASSRAPGLADNEQFF. DNA for the CDR3: TGTGCCAGCAGTAGAGCCCCGGGACTAGCGGACAATGAGCAGTTCTTC. The V call is TRBV7-2, the J call TRBJ2-1; TRBD2 agrees at 11 bases. From germline, CDR1 is SGHTA and CDR2 FQGNSA. Trimming removed 6 bases from V and 5 bases from J; junction bases left unmatched: 9. This CDR3 is 16 amino acids long.